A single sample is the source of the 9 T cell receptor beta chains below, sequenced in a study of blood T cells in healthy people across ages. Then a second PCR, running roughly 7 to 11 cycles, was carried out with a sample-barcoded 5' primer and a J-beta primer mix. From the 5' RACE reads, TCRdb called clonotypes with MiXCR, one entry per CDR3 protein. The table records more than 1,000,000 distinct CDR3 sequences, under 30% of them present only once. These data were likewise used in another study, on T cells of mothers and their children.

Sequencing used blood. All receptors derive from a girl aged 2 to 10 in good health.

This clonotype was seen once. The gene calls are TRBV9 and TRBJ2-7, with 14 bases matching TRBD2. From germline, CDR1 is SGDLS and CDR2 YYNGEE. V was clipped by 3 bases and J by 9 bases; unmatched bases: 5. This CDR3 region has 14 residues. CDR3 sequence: CASSAGLAGGGQYF. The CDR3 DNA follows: TGTGCCAGCAGCGCAGGACTAGCGGGAGGAGGGCAGTACTTC.

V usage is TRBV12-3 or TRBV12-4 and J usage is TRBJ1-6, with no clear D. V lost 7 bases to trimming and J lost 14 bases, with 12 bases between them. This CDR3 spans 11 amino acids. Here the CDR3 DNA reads TGTGCCAGCACCCGAGATGGGTCCCTCCACTTT. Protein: CASTRDGSLHF.

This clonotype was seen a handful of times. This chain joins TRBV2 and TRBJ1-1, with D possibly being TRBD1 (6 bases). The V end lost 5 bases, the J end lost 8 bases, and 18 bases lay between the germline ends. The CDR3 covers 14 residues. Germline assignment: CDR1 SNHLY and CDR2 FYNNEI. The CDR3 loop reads CASSTTGLTSEAFF. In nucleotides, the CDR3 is TGTGCCAGCAGTACGACAGGCCTAACCTCCGAAGCTTTCTTT.

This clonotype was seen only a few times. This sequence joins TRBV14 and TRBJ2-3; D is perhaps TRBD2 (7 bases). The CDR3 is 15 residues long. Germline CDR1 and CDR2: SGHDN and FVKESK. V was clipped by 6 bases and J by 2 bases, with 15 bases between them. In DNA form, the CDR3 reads TGTGCCAGCAGTCTCCGAGGGGGGGTCACAGATACGCAGTATTTT. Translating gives CASSLRGGVTDTQYF.

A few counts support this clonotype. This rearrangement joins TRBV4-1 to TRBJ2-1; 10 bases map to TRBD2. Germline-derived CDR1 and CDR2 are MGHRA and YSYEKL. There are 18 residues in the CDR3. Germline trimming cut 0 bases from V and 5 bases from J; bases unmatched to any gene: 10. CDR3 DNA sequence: TGCGCCAGCAGCCAAGAGCCGCCTCTAGCGGGAGTCCACAATGAGCAGTTCTTC. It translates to CASSQEPPLAGVHNEQFF.

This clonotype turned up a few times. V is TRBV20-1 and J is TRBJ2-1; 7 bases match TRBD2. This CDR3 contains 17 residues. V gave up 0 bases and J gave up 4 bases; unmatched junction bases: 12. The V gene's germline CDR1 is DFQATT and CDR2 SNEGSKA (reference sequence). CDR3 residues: CSARDRGSPSYYNEQFF. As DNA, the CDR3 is TGCAGTGCTAGAGATCGCGGGAGTCCTTCCTATTACAATGAGCAGTTCTTC.

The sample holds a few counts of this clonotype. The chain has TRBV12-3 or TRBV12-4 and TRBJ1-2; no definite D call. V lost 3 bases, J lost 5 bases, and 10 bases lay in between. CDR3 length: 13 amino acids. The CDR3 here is CASSLEVYYGYTF. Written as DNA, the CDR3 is TGTGCCAGCAGTTTGGAGGTGTATTATGGCTACACCTTC.

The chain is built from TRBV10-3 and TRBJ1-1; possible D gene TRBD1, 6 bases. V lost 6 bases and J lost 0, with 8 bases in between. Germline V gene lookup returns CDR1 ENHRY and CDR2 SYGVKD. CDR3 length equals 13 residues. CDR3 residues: CAIRGHLNTEAFF. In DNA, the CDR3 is TGTGCCATCAGGGGACACCTGAACACTGAAGCTTTCTTT.

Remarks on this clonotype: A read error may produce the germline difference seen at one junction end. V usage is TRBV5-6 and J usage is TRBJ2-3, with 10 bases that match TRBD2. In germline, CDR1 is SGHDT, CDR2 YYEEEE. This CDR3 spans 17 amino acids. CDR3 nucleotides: TGTGCCAGCAGCCTCCCTCCTAGCGGGAGTGGCACAGATACGCAGTACTTT. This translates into CASSLPPSGSGTDTQYF.